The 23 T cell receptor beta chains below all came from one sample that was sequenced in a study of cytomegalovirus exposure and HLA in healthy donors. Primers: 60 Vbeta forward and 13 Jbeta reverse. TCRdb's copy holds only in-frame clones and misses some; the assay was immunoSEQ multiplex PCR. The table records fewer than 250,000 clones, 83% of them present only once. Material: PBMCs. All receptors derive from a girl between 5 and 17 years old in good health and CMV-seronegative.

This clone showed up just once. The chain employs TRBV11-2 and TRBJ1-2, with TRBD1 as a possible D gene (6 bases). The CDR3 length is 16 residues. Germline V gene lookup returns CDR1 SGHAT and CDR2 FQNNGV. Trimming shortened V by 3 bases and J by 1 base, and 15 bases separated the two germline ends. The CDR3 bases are TGTGCCAGCAGCTTTGGGACACCTGCTGTTAACTATGGCTACACCTTC. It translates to CASSFGTPAVNYGYTF.

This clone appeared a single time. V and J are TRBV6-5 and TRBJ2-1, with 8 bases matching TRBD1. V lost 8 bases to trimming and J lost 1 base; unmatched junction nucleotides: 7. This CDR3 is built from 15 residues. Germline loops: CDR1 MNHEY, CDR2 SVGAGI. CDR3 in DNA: TGTGCCAGCGGCGAAGACAGGGGTTCCTACAATGAGCAGTTCTTC. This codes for CASGEDRGSYNEQFF.

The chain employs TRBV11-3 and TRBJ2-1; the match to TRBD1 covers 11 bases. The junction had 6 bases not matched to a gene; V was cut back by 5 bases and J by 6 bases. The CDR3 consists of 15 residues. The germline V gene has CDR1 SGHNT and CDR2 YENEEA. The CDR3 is CASSRRGTGGNEQFF. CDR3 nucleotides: TGTGCCAGCAGCCGGAGGGGGACAGGGGGCAATGAGCAGTTCTTC.

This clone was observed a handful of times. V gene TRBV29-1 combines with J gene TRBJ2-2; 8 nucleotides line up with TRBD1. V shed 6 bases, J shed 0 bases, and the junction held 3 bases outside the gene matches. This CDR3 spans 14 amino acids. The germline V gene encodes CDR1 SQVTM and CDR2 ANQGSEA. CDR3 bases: TGCAGCGTGGACAGGGACCCGAACACCGGGGAGCTGTTTTTT. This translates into CSVDRDPNTGELFF.

The CDR3 spells CASSRSRQIHTEAFF. CDR3 bases: TGTGCCAGCAGCCGATCTCGTCAGATCCACACTGAAGCTTTCTTT. The chain is built from TRBV11-2 and TRBJ1-1; D gene unclear. The V and J ends lost 5 bases and 3 bases respectively, with 16 bases between them. The CDR3 spans 15 residues. Germline CDR1 and CDR2: SGHAT and FQNNGV.

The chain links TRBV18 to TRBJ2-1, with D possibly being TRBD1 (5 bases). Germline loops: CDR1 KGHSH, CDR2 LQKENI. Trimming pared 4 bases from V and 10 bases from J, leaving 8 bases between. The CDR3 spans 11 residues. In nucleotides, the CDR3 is TGTGCCAGCTCACGTCAGGGAGAGCAGTTCTTC. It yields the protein CASSRQGEQFF. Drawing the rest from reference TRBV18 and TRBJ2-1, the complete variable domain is NAGVMQNPRHLVRRRGQEARLRCSPMKGHSHVYWYRQLPEEGLKFMVYLQKENIIDESGMPKERFSAEFPKEGPSILRIQQVVRGDSAAYFCASSRQGEQFFGPGTRLTVL.

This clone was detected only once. For the CDR3, the DNA is TGCGCCAGCAGCAGGAGGGACTCATTGAACACTGAAGCTTTCTTT. Translated, it gives CASSRRDSLNTEAFF. The gene calls are TRBV5-1 and TRBJ1-1; TRBD1 is a possible D gene (5 bases). Germline V CDR1 and CDR2: SGHRS, YFSETQ. The ends were cut back, 4 bases at V and 0 bases at J, with 13 bases in the middle. This CDR3 comprises 15 residues. The whole variable domain, filled in from reference TRBV5-1 and TRBJ1-1, reads KAGVTQTPRYLIKTRGQQVTLSCSPISGHRSVSWYQQTPGQGLQFLFEYFSETQRNKGNFPGRFSGRQFSNSRSEMNVSTLELGDSALYLCASSRRDSLNTEAFFGQGTRLTVV.

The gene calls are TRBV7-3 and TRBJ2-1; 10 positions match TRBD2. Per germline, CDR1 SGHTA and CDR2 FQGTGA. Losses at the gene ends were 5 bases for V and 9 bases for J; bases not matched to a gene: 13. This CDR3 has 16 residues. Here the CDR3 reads CASSHAPTSGVGEQFF. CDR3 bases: TGTGCCAGCAGCCACGCCCCAACTAGCGGGGTGGGTGAGCAGTTCTTC.

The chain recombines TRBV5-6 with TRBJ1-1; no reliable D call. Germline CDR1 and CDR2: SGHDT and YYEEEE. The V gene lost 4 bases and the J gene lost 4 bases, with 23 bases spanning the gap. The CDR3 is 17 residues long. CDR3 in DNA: TGTGCCAGCAGCAAGCCGTTTCGTATAGGGCGGGGCACTGAAGCTTTCTTT. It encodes CASSKPFRIGRGTEAFF.

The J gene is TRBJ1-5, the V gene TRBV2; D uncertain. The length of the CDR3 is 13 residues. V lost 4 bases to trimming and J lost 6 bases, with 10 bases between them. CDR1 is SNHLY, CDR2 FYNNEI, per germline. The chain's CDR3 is CASSGRVAQPQHF. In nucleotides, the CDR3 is TGTGCCAGCAGTGGACGGGTCGCTCAGCCCCAGCATTTT. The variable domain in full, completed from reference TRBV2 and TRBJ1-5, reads EPEVTQTPSHQVTQMGQEVILRCVPISNHLYFYWYRQILGQKVEFLVSFYNNEISEKSEIFDDQFSVERPDGSNFTLKIRSTKLEDSAMYFCASSGRVAQPQHFGDGTRLSIL.

CDR3 sequence: CASSLDRGPNEQFF. The CDR3 nucleotides are TGTGCCAGCAGCCTTGACAGGGGGCCCAATGAGCAGTTCTTC. The rearrangement uses TRBV5-5 and TRBJ2-1, with 10 bases that match TRBD1. The germline gives CDR1 SGHKS, CDR2 YYEKEE (reference sequence). The CDR3 has 14 residues. The J segment lost 6 bases and the V segment lost 4 bases, leaving 4 bases of the junction unmatched. Variable domain in full (rest from reference TRBV5-5 and TRBJ2-1): DAGVTQSPTHLIKTRGQQVTLRCSPISGHKSVSWYQQVLGQGPQFIFQYYEKEERGRGNFPDRFSARQFPNYSSELNVNALLLGDSALYLCASSLDRGPNEQFFGPGTRLTVL.

The CDR3 loop is CASSPRDRAVADTQYF. CDR3 coding DNA: TGTGCCAGCAGCCCGAGGGACAGGGCGGTCGCAGATACGCAGTATTTT. The chain links TRBV7-8 to TRBJ2-3, with 9 bases matching TRBD1. The CDR3 consists of 16 residues. Germline CDR1 is SGHVS and CDR2 is FQNEAQ. The V and J ends lost 5 bases and 4 bases, in that order; junction bases with no gene match: 10.

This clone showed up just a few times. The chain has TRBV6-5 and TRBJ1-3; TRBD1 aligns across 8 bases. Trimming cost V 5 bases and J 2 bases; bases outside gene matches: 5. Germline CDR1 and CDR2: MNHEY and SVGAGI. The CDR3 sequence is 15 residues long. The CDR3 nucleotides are TGTGCCAGCAGTCCTCCACAGGGGGCTGGAAACACCATATATTTT. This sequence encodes CASSPPQGAGNTIYF.

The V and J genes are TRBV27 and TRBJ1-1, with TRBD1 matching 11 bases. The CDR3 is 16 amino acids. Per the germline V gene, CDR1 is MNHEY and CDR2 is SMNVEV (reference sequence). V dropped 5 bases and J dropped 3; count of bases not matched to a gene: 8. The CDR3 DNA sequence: TGTGCCAGCAGTCAAGGGACAGGGGGTGTAGACACTGAAGCTTTCTTT. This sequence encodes CASSQGTGGVDTEAFF.

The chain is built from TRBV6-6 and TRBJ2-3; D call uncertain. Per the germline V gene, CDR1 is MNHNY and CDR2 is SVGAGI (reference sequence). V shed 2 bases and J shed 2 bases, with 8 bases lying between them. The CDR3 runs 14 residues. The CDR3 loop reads CASSYGQATDTQYF. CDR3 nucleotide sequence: TGTGCCAGCAGTTACGGGCAGGCCACAGATACGCAGTATTTT.

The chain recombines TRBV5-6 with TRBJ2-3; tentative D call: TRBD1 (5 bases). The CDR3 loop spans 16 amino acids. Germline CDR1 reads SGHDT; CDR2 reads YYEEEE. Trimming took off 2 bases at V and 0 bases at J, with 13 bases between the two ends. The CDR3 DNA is TGTGCCAGCAGCTTAACTCCCAGGGTGAGCACAGATACGCAGTATTTT. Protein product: CASSLTPRVSTDTQYF.

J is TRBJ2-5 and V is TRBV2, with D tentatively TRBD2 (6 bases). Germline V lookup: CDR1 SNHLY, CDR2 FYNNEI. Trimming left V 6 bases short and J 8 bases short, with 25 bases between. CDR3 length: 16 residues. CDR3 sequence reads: CASRWERMGKGGTQYF. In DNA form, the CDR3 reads TGTGCCAGCAGATGGGAAAGGATGGGTAAGGGAGGAACCCAGTACTTC.

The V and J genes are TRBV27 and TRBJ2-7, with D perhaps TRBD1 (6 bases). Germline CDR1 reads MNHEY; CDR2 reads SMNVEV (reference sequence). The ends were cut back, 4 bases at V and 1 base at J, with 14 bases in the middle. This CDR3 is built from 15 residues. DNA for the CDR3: TGTGCCAGCAGTTCCTACCCAGGGGATTCCTACGAGCAGTACTTC. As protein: CASSSYPGDSYEQYF.

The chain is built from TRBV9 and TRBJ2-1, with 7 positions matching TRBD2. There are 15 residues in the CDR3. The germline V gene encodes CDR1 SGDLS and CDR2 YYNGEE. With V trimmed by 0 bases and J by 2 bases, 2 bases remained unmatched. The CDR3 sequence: CASSVAAGTYNEQFF. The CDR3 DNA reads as TGTGCCAGCAGCGTAGCAGCGGGGACCTACAATGAGCAGTTCTTC.

CDR3 sequence reads: CASSLRWGQGSGELFF. Written as DNA, the CDR3 is TGTGCCAGCAGTCTTCGGTGGGGACAGGGTTCCGGGGAGCTGTTTTTT. This chain uses TRBV28 with TRBJ2-2; 9 bases match TRBD1. The junction had 10 bases not matched to a gene; V was cut back by 5 bases and J by 6 bases. This CDR3 comprises 16 residues. Germline V gene data show CDR1 as MDHEN and CDR2 as SYDVKM. Together with reference TRBV28 and TRBJ2-2, the CDR3 gives the full variable domain: DVKVTQSSRYLVKRTGEKVFLECVQDMDHENMFWYRQDPGLGLRLIYFSYDVKMKEKGDIPEGYSVSREKKERFSLILESASTNQTSMYLCASSLRWGQGSGELFFGEGSRLTVL.

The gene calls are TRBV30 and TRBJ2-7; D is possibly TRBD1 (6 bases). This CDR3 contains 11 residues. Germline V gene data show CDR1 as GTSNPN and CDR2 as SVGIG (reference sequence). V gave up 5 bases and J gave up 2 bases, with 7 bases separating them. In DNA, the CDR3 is TGTGCCTGGGCAGGGGCCTACGAGCAGTACTTC. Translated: CAWAGAYEQYF.

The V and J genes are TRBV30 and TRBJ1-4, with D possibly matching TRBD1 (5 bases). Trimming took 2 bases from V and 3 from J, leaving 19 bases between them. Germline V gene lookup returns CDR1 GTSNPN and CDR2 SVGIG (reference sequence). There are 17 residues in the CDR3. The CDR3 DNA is TGTGCCTGGAGTCCGGGACTCCACGGGGTGGCTAATGAAAAACTGTTTTTT. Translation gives CAWSPGLHGVANEKLFF.

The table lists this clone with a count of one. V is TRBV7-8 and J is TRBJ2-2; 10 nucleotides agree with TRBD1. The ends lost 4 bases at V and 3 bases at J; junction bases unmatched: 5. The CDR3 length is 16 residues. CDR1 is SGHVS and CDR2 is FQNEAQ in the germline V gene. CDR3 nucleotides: TGTGCCAGCAGCTCAGTAGGGACAGGGGACACCGGGGAGCTGTTTTTT. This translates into CASSSVGTGDTGELFF.